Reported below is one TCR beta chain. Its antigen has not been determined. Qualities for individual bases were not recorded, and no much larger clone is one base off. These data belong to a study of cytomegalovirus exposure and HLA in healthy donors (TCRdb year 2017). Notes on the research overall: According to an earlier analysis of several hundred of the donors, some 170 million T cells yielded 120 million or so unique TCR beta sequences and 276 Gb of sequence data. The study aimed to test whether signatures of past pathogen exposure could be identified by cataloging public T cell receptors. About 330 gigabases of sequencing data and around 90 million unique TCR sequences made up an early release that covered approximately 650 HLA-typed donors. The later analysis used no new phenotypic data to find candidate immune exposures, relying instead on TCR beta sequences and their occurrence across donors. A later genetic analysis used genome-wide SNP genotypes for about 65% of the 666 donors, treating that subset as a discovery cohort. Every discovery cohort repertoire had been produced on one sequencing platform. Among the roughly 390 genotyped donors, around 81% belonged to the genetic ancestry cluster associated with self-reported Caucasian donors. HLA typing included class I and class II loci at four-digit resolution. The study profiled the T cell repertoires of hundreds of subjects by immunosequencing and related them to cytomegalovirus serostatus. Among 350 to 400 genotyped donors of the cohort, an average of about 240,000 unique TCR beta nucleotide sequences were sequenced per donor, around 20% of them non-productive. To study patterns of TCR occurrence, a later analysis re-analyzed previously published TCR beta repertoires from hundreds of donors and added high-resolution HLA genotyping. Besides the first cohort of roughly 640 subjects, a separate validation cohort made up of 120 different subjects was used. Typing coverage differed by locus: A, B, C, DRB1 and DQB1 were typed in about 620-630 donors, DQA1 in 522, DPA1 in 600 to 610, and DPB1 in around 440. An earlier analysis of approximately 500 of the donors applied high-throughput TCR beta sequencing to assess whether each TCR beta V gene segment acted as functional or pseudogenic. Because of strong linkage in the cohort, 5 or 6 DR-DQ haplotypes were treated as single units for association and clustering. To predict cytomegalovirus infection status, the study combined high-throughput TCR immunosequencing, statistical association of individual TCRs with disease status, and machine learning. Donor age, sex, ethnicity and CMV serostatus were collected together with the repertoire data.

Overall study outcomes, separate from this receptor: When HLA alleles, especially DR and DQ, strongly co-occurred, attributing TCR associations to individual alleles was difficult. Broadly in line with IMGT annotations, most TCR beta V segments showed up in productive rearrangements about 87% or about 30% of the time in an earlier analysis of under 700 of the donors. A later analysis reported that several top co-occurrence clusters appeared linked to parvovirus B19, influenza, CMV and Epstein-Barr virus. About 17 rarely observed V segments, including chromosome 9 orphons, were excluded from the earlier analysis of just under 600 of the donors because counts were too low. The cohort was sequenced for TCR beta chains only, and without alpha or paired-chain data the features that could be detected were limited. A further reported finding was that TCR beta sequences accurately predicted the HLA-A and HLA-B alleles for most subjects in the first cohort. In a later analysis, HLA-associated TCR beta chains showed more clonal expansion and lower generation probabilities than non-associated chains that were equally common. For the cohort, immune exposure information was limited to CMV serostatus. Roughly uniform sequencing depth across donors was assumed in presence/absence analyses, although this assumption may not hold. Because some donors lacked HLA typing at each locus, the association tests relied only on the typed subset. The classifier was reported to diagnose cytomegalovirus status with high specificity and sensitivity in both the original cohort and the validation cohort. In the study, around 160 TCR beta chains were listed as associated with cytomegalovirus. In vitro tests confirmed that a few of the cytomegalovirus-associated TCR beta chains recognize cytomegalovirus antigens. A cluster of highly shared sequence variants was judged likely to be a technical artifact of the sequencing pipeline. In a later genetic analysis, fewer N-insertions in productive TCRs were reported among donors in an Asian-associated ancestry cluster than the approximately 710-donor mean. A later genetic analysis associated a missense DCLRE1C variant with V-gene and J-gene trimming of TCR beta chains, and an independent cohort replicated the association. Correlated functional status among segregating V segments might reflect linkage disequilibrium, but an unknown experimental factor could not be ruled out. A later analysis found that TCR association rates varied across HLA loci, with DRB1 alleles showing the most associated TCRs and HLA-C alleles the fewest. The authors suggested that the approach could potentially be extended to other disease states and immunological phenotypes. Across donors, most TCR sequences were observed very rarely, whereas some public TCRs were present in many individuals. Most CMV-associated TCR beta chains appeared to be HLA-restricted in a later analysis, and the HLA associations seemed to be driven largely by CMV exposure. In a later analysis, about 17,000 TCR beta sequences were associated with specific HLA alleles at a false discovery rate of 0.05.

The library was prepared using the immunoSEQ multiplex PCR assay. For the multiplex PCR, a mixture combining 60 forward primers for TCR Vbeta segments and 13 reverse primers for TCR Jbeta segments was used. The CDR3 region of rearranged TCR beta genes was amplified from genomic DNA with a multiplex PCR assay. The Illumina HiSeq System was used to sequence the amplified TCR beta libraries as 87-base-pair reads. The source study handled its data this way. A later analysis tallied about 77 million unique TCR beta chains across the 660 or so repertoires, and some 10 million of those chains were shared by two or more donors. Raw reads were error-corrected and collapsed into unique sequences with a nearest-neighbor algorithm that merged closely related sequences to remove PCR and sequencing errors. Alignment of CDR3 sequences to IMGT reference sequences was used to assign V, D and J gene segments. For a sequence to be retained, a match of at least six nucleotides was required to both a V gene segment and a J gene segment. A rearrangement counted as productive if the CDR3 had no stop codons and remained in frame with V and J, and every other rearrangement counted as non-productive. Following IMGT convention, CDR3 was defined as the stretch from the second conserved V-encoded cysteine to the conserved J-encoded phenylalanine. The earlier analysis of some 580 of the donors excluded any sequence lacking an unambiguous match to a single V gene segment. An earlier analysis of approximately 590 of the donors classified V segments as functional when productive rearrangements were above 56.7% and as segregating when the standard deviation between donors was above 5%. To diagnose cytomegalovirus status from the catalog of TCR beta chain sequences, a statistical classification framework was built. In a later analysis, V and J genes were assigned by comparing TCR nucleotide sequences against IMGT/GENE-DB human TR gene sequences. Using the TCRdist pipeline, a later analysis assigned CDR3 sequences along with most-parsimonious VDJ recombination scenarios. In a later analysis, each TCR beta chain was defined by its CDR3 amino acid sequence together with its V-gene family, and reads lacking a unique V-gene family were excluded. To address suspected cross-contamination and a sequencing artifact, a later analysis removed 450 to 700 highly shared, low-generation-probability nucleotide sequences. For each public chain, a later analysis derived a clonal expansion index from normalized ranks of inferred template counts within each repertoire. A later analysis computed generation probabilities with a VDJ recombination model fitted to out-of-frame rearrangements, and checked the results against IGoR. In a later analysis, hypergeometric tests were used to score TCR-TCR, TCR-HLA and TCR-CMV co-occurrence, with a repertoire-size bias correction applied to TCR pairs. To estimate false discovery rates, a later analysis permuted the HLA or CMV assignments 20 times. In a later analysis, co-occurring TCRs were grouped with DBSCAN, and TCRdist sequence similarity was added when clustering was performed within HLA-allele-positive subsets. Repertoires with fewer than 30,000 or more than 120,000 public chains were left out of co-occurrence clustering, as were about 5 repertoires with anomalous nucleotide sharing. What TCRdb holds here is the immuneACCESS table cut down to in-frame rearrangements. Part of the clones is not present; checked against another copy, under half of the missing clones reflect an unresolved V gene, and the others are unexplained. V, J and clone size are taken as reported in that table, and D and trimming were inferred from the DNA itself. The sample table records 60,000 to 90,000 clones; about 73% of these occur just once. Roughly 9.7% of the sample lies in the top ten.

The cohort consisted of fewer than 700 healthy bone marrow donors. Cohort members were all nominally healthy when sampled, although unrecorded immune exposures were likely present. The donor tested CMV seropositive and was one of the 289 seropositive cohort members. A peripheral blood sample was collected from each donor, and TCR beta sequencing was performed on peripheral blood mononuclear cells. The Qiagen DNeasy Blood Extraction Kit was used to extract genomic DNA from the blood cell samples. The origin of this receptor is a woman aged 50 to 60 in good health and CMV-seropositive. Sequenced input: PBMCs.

CDR3 loop: CASSFSGLAGETQYF. The nucleotide sequence is given as TGTGCCAGCAGTTTTTCAGGACTAGCGGGAGAGACCCAGTACTTC. Here the chain combines TRBV28 and TRBJ2-5; 11 of the junction bases match TRBD2. From the cysteine through the phenylalanine, the CDR3 covers 15 amino acids. This entry keeps only the CDR3 DNA: 45 bases, framed from base 1. Germline trimming amounts to 3 bases on V and 4 bases on J, with 4 as the count of junction bases outside the gene matches. Taken from the germline V gene, the CDR1 and CDR2 loops are MDHEN and SYDVKM.